The T cell receptor (beta chain) under discussion was sequenced for a study of beta chain features in type 1 diabetes (dated by TCRdb to the late 2010s). With respect to the entire study: No differences in mean age, gender distribution, total cell number or subset yield were found between patients and healthy donors. Across all samples, around 100 million sorted cells were examined, and cell number per subset correlated strongly with RNA yield. The study compared the TCRB repertoires of sorted circulating CD4+ T cell subsets in recently diagnosed type 1 diabetes patients with those in matched healthy donors. Regulatory and stem cell-like memory subsets were obtained from only 8 patients and about 8 healthy donors, while naive and central memory subsets were obtained from all 30 or so donors. Study-wide findings and limitations: At VDJ recombination sites, type 1 diabetes patients had fewer insertions and more deleted nucleotides, which implies abnormalities in thymic rearrangement. Because cDNA was sequenced instead of genomic DNA, highly expressing activated cells could be over-represented, though the groups showed no difference in activation or CD3 levels. Naive, central memory and regulatory TCRB repertoires appeared more similar among patients than among healthy donors. In all four CD4+ subsets, TCRB CDR3 length was moderately but significantly shorter in type 1 diabetes patients. PCR may preferentially amplify shorter templates, but because patient and control samples were amplified and corrected together, any resulting skew would affect both groups equally. Only small numbers of individuals were included in the HLA sub-analyses, which left unresolved whether HLA type had any influence on TCRB rearrangement.

From each donor, a single peripheral blood sample of 90 to 150 mL on average was drawn into heparinised tubes. Using a panel that included CD45RO, CCR7, CD25, CD127, CD95 and CD27, naive, central memory, regulatory and stem cell-like memory CD4+ T cells were sorted on a BD FACSAria II. Purity was above 98% for every sorted population. PBMCs were isolated right away by Lymphoprep density gradient centrifugation and were stained directly, without culture. So that batch effects would be minimized, each experiment stained and sorted samples in pairs, pairing one healthy donor with one patient. To note about this clone: The specificity of this receptor is unknown. No per-base quality is available; no much larger clone lies one base away.

The entire amount of isolated RNA was reverse transcribed using the High Capacity cDNA Reverse Transcription Kit, so the sequenced TCRB transcripts were expressed ones. Deep immunoSEQ sequencing was performed on naive, central memory and regulatory T cell samples, with an average of roughly 3.5 million total reads per sample. After sorted cells were lysed in RLT buffer, RNA was extracted with DNase-treated RNeasy Micro or Mini kits, with the choice depending on cell number. To prevent cross-contamination, every cell subset was processed on its own, while patient and healthy donor samples were processed together. TCRB sequences were amplified from cDNA with the immunoSEQ multiplex PCR, producing 87-bp fragments spanning the CDR3 region. The amplicons were sequenced using the Illumina HiSeq platform. Per the authors' processing: PCR bias was corrected computationally using synthetic template baselines, and reads within Hamming distance 2 were collapsed, with unmergeable singletons discarded. Reads were aligned against IMGT so that V, D and J genes, CDR3 length and insertions or deletions at six rearrangement sites could be assigned. Within each subset, clonotype counts were normalized to the number of sorted cells before true diversity and Gini coefficients were calculated with the tcR R package. The overlap coefficient, calculated on TCRB nucleotide sequences, was used to quantify repertoire sharing. The clones in this table, taken by TCRdb from immuneACCESS, are in-frame only. Not every clone is retained; where verified, under half of the shortfall comes from an unresolved V gene, and the cause of the rest is unknown. D and trimming come from the DNA, and the V and J calls and clone size come from that table. The sample table contains about 160,000 clones; only one count was recorded for 6.5% to 10% of them. The top ten hold 0.54% of the sample.

Trimming costs V 5 bases and J 4 bases, and their ends lie 6 bases apart. The germline V gene yields SGHTA for CDR1 and FQGNSA for CDR2. The CDR3 contains 12 residues, cysteine and phenylalanine counted. Only CDR3 DNA is held: 36 bases, read in frame from base 1. Sequenced: central memory CD4+ T cells from blood. The chain links TRBV7-2 with TRBJ1-3; too little of a D gene remains to name it. The clonotype was recovered from a woman aged 18-35 years with type 1 diabetes. The CDR3 region has the sequence CASSIQGNTIYF. In nucleotide form, the sequence is TGTGCCAGCAGCATCCAGGGAAACACCATATATTTT.